This T cell receptor beta chain came from a study of radiotherapy plus CTLA-4 blockade in lung cancer. Profiled with immunoSEQ multiplex PCR; TCRdb holds only in-frame clones, not every one. The sample holds approximately 77,000 clones, approximately 84% seen once. Whole-study results and caveats: TCR clones originating in tumors grew in number in blood after radiotherapy plus ipilimumab. Interferon-beta and early blood T cell clone dynamics reportedly predicted response best.

Trimming cost V 5 bases and J 4 bases; bases outside gene matches: 9. Germline V gene lookup returns CDR1 SGHAT and CDR2 FQNNGV. The CDR3 is 17 amino acids. A few counts support this clone. The antigen is unknown. The material sequenced was peripheral blood, taken from a patient treated with radiotherapy plus ipilimumab. The sequence came from a human donor with non-small cell lung cancer who had stable disease on radiotherapy plus ipilimumab. The chain is built from TRBV11-2 and TRBJ2-6, with 9 bases lining up with TRBD1. In DNA, the CDR3 is TGTGCCAGCAGCCCCCCGGGACAGGGTTCCGGGGCCAACGTCCTGACTTTC. It encodes CASSPPGQGSGANVLTF.